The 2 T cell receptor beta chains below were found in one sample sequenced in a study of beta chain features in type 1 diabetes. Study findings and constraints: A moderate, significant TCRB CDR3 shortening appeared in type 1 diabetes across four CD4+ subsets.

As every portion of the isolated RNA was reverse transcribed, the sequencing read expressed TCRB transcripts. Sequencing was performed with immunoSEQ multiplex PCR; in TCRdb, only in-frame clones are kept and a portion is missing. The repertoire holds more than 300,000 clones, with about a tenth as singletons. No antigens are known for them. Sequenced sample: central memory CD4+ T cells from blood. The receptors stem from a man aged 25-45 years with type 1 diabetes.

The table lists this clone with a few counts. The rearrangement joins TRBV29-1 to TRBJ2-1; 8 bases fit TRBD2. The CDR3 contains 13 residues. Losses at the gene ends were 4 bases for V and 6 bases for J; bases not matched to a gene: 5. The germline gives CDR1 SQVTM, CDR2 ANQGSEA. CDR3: CSVVRLAGNEQFF. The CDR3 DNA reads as TGCAGCGTTGTAAGGCTAGCGGGCAATGAGCAGTTCTTC.

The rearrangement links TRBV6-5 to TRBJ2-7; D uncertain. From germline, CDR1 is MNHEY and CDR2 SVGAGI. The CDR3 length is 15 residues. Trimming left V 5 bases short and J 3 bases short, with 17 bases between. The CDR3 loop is CASSKRPDGYYEQYF. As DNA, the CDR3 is TGTGCCAGCAGTAAACGTCCGGATGGATACTACGAGCAGTACTTC.